Following are 4 T cell receptor beta chains from one sample sequenced in a study of T cell responses to AZD1222 COVID-19 vaccine. Method: immunoSEQ multiplex PCR; TCRdb's copy keeps in-frame clones and lacks some. The table lists some 150,000 clones, roughly 91% of them singletons, with over 7.5% in the top ten. The sample in question was peripheral blood, obtained on day 0 of AZD1222 vaccination. The receptors stem from an adult in good health.

Here the CDR3 reads CASSQMGQGVTDTQYF. In DNA, the CDR3 is TGCGCCAGCAGCCAGATGGGACAGGGGGTAACAGATACGCAGTATTTT. V is TRBV4-1 and J is TRBJ2-3, with 11 bases matching TRBD1. CDR3 length: 16 amino acids. Trimming removed 3 bases from V and 3 bases from J; junction bases left unmatched: 5. In germline, CDR1 is MGHRA, CDR2 YSYEKL.

This clone has just one count. The DNA for the CDR3 is TGTGCCAGTAGTGTCGTTAGCACGCGAGGGGGTCCCACAGATACGCAGTATTTT. Translated: CASSVVSTRGGPTDTQYF. This chain links TRBV19 with TRBJ2-3; maybe TRBD1 (6 bases). V was clipped by 5 bases and J by 2 bases, with 23 bases between them. This CDR3 comprises 18 residues. Germline V gene lookup returns CDR1 LNHDA and CDR2 SQIVND (reference sequence).

In this sample, this clone turned up once. The rearrangement joins TRBV6-1 to TRBJ2-1; possible D gene TRBD2, 6 bases. V lost 0 bases, J lost 8 bases, and 17 bases lay in between. Germline V gene lookup returns CDR1 MNHNS and CDR2 SASEGT. CDR3 length: 16 amino acids. CDR3 bases: TGTGCCAGCAGTGAAGCCCGGACTATCATCTGGGATGAGCAGTTCTTC. The encoded protein is CASSEARTIIWDEQFF.

The rearrangement joins TRBV19 to TRBJ1-2; maybe TRBD1 (5 bases). V lost 5 bases and J lost 1, with 11 bases in between. The CDR3 is 14 amino acids. The germline V gene has CDR1 LNHDA and CDR2 SQIVND (reference sequence). The CDR3 DNA reads TGTGCCAGTAGTCCCCCCCAGGGTAACTATGGCTACACCTTC. Amino acids: CASSPPQGNYGYTF. The whole variable domain, remainder taken from reference TRBV19 and TRBJ1-2, is DGGITQSPKYLFRKEGQNVTLSCEQNLNHDAMYWYRQDPGQGLRLIYYSQIVNDFQKGDIAEGYSVSREKKESFPLTVTSAQKNPTAFYLCASSPPQGNYGYTFGSGTRLTVV.